Below, 7 T cell receptor beta chains from the same sample are listed, as sequenced in a study of cytomegalovirus exposure and HLA in healthy donors. In the PCR, 60 Vbeta and 13 Jbeta primers were used. Method: immunoSEQ multiplex PCR; TCRdb's copy keeps in-frame clones and lacks some. The sample holds under 250,000 clones, approximately 82% seen once. The sequenced material came from PBMCs. The source is a woman aged 55-70 years in good health and CMV-seropositive.

The rearrangement uses TRBV19 and TRBJ1-1, with D unclear. This CDR3 is 11 amino acids long. Germline values: CDR1 LNHDA, CDR2 SQIVND (reference sequence). The V end lost 5 bases, the J end lost 8 bases, and 9 bases lay between the germline ends. CDR3 coding DNA: TGTGCCAGTAGTGGAGTTCGAGAAGCTTTCTTT. Translating it yields CASSGVREAFF.

The gene calls are TRBV7-9 and TRBJ1-2; unclear D gene. Germline V gene sequence: CDR1 SEHNR, CDR2 FQNEAQ (reference sequence). This CDR3 contains 13 residues. Trimming cost V 4 bases and J 4 bases, with 10 bases left between them. CDR3 residues: CASSSTTGYGYTF. The CDR3 nucleotides are TGTGCCAGCAGCTCAACCACGGGCTATGGCTACACCTTC.

The chain uses TRBV6-1 and TRBJ2-7; TRBD1 agrees at 8 bases. Germline CDR1 and CDR2: MNHNS and SASEGT. With 4 bases clipped from V and 5 bases from J, the junction kept 1 base outside the gene matches. CDR3 length: 12 amino acids. The CDR3 DNA reads as TGTGCCAGCAGTGCGACAGGGGACGAGCAGTACTTC. Residues: CASSATGDEQYF.

This clone was counted a few times. The chain links TRBV6-6 to TRBJ1-3; D is unresolved. V was clipped by 0 bases and J by 3 bases, with 12 bases between them. The CDR3 length is 16 residues. Germline assignment: CDR1 MNHNY and CDR2 SVGAGI (reference sequence). The CDR3 region is CASSYSSSGFGNTIYF. The CDR3 DNA reads as TGTGCCAGCAGTTACTCGAGCTCGGGGTTTGGAAACACCATATATTTT.

The gene calls are TRBV2 and TRBJ2-7; D gene unclear. Between the trimmed V and J ends, which lost 6 bases and 3 bases, there was a span of 3 bases. This CDR3 is 10 amino acids long. Germline V CDR1 and CDR2: SNHLY, FYNNEI. CDR3 DNA sequence: TGTGCCAGCAGCTTCTACGAGCAGTACTTC. As protein: CASSFYEQYF.

This clone was counted a few times. The chain couples TRBV5-1 to TRBJ1-1; D unresolved. The CDR3 contains 13 residues. The V end lost 4 bases, the J end lost 1 base, and 8 bases lay between the germline ends. The V gene's germline CDR1 is SGHRS and CDR2 YFSETQ. In nucleotides, the CDR3 is TGCGCCAGCAGCGGGCAGACGAACACTGAAGCTTTCTTT. It is translated as CASSGQTNTEAFF.

This rearrangement joins TRBV6-1 to TRBJ1-1; TRBD1 aligns across 7 bases. Trimming at V came to 8 bases and at J to 1 base, leaving 10 bases not matched to a gene. Germline CDR1 is MNHNS and CDR2 is SASEGT. The CDR3 is 15 amino acids. As DNA, the CDR3 is TGTGCCAGCGAACGCCGAGGGGGCTGGAACACTGAAGCTTTCTTT. Encoded protein: CASERRGGWNTEAFF.